A single sample gave rise to the 13 T cell receptor beta chains below, sequenced in a study of shared clonotypes between healthy human individuals. Generated by immunoSEQ multiplex PCR, the TCRdb table keeps only in-frame clones and is missing some. The table records nearly 750,000 clones, 72% of them present only once. The sample was memory CD4+ T cells sorted from blood. Stated subset: CD45RA-negative fraction. The receptors here all came from a woman aged 25 to 39 in good health.

With regard to this clone: The sample contains more than one DNA sequence encoding this CDR3. CDR3 protein: CASSPGTSGNEQYF. The DNA for the CDR3 is TGCGCCAGCAGCCCCGGGACTAGCGGAAACGAGCAGTACTTC. V gene TRBV5-1 combines with J gene TRBJ2-7, with 11 bases matching TRBD2. The V segment lost 4 bases and the J segment 5 bases; nucleotides outside the gene matches: 5. This CDR3 has 14 residues. Germline V gene data show CDR1 as SGHRS and CDR2 as YFSETQ.

The V gene is TRBV29-1, the J gene TRBJ1-2, with D possibly matching TRBD1 (6 bases). The CDR3 loop spans 17 amino acids. Germline V gene sequence: CDR1 SQVTM, CDR2 ANQGSEA. Trimming removed 4 bases at V and 0 bases at J, with 21 bases between. The CDR3 region is CSVVYVRRGAANYGYTF. CDR3 nucleotide sequence: TGCAGCGTTGTTTACGTGAGGAGGGGGGCGGCTAACTATGGCTACACCTTC.

The chain is built from TRBV5-1 and TRBJ2-5; the D is unclear. V lost 1 base and J lost 0, with 7 bases in between. The CDR3 sequence is 14 residues long. The germline V gene encodes CDR1 SGHRS and CDR2 YFSETQ. CDR3 loop: CASSLFQNQETQYF. As DNA, the CDR3 is TGCGCCAGCAGCTTGTTTCAGAACCAAGAGACCCAGTACTTC.

This clone was counted only a few times. This chain connects TRBV4-1 to TRBJ2-1, with 9 bases aligning to TRBD2. The J segment lost 0 bases and the V segment lost 5 bases, leaving 11 bases of the junction unmatched. The CDR3 length is 18 residues. The germline V gene encodes CDR1 MGHRA and CDR2 YSYEKL. CDR3 nucleotide sequence: TGCGCCAGCAGCTTGGTAGGCGGGAGGGCTATCTCCTACAATGAGCAGTTCTTC. It translates to CASSLVGGRAISYNEQFF.

A single count supports this clone. The chain is built from TRBV7-9 and TRBJ2-3; 12 bases line up with TRBD2. Trimming took 5 bases from V and 3 from J; bases not matched to a gene: 6. Germline V gene sequence: CDR1 SEHNR, CDR2 FQNEAQ (reference sequence). The length of the CDR3 is 16 residues. In DNA form, the CDR3 reads TGTGCCAGCAGCAAGACTAGCGGGAGACGGACAGATACGCAGTATTTT. Its translation is CASSKTSGRRTDTQYF. Full variable domain (rest looked up from reference TRBV7-9 and TRBJ2-3): DTGVSQNPRHKITKRGQNVTFRCDPISEHNRLYWYRQTLGQGPEFLTYFQNEAQLEKSRLLSDRFSAERPKGSFSTLEIQRTEQGDSAMYLCASSKTSGRRTDTQYFGPGTRLTVL.

The CDR3 is CASSRGQGASPSKFF. CDR3 nucleotides: TGTGCCAGCAGCCGGGGACAGGGGGCGTCGCCATCGAAGTTCTTC. V is TRBV5-6 and J is TRBJ2-1; 12 bases align to TRBD1. CDR1 and CDR2 from the germline V gene are SGHDT and YYEEEE. V was pared by 4 bases and J by 14 bases, with 13 bases of the junction left unmatched. The CDR3 has 15 residues.

The chain employs TRBV5-4 and TRBJ2-7, with D unclear. Deletions cut 1 base from V and 3 bases from J, with 11 bases between. There are 14 residues in the CDR3. Per germline, CDR1 SGHNT and CDR2 YYREEE (reference sequence). Here the CDR3 reads CASSLPGPYYEQYF. The CDR3 nucleotides are TGTGCCAGCAGCTTGCCGGGCCCCTACTACGAGCAGTACTTC.

The rearrangement uses TRBV5-1 and TRBJ1-1; D may be TRBD1 (5 bases). CDR3 length: 17 residues. Trimming removed 4 bases at V and 5 bases at J, with 24 bases between. CDR1 is SGHRS and CDR2 is YFSETQ in the germline V gene. As DNA, the CDR3 is TGCGCCAGCAGCGCCAGCCGTAGCGGGGGAGGAGGGACTGAAGCTTTCTTT. Protein sequence: CASSASRSGGGGTEAFF.

The chain couples TRBV29-1 to TRBJ2-7, with 14 bases matching TRBD2. Germline loops: CDR1 SQVTM, CDR2 ANQGSEA. The CDR3 sequence is 14 residues long. V trimming: 7 bases; J trimming: 2 bases; junction bases outside the gene matches: 4. Here the CDR3 reads CSAGLAGGPYEQYF. The CDR3, as DNA: TGCAGCGCCGGACTAGCGGGAGGCCCCTACGAGCAGTACTTC.

The V and J genes are TRBV19 and TRBJ2-5, with D maybe TRBD2 (5 bases). The CDR3 spans 14 residues. CDR1 LNHDA and CDR2 SQIVND come from the germline V gene (reference sequence). Trimming left V 3 bases short and J 1 base short, with 9 bases between. This CDR3 reads CASSIRSGQETQYF. CDR3 bases: TGTGCCAGTAGTATCAGAAGCGGCCAAGAGACCCAGTACTTC.

CDR3 DNA sequence: TGTGCCTGGAGGGGCCGGGACAGAAGAGAAGCTTTCTTT. Protein: CAWRGRDRREAFF. The V gene is TRBV30, the J gene TRBJ1-1; 7 positions match TRBD1. J was trimmed by 8 bases and V by 3 bases; bases with no gene match: 9. The length of the CDR3 is 13 residues. Germline lookup yields CDR1 GTSNPN and CDR2 SVGIG (reference sequence).

The chain is built from TRBV25-1 and TRBJ2-2, with 7 bases matching TRBD1. V lost 10 bases and J lost 1; bases outside the gene matches: 9. Germline V CDR1 and CDR2: MGHDK, SYGVNS. The CDR3 is 15 amino acids. As DNA, the CDR3 is TGTGCCACCCTCGCCGGGACAGAGAACACCGGGGAGCTGTTTTTT. Protein sequence: CATLAGTENTGELFF.

The genes are TRBV11-2 and TRBJ1-5; D gene ambiguous. V dropped 2 bases and J dropped 7 bases, with 12 bases sitting between them. The CDR3 spans 14 residues. Germline V gene sequence: CDR1 SGHAT, CDR2 FQNNGV. CDR3 amino acids: CASSLSSGGQPQHF. CDR3 coding DNA: TGTGCCAGCAGCTTATCGTCCGGTGGCCAGCCCCAGCATTTT.